This TCR beta chain emerged from a study of vaccination and CD4 T cells after COVID-19. Treatment defined: roughly 10-day PBMC culture with coronavirus spike peptide pools or control peptides (ViraFEST assay). The Oncomine TCR Beta short-read assay was what sequenced the DNA obtained from cultured CD4+ T cells. TCRdb fed the PCR reads into MiXCR, producing one record per CDR3 protein. The table records some 25,000 distinct CDR3 sequences, about 64% of them present only once. The V gene's germline CDR1 is DFQATT and CDR2 SNEGSKA (reference sequence). Trimming left V 0 bases short and J 4 bases short, with 13 bases between. This CDR3 has 15 residues. On this clonotype itself: The antigen remains undetermined.

The TCR sequence derives from a human donor who had recovered from COVID-19. V gene TRBV20-1 combines with J gene TRBJ1-3; D unclear. Sequencing used CD4+ T cells from blood, cultured in vitro. The CDR3 protein is CSARDLAGDGNTIYF. The CDR3 DNA sequence: TGCAGTGCTAGAGATCTCGCCGGAGACGGAAACACCATATATTTT.